The 11 T cell receptor beta chains reported below all come from one sample, sequenced in a study of shared clonotypes between healthy human individuals. Sequencing used immunoSEQ multiplex PCR; TCRdb keeps in-frame clones, though not all of them. Among some 2.4 million clones listed, over 85% were seen once. The specimen sequenced was naive CD4+ T cells from PBMCs. Subset meaning: CD45RA+ positively selected. All receptors derive from a man aged 18 to 30 in good health. Some clones in this sample may be carry-over from other donors' samples.

This sequence joins TRBV6-5 and TRBJ1-1; TRBD1 is a possible D gene (5 bases). This CDR3 spans 14 amino acids. Trimming stripped 6 bases from V and 7 bases from J, with 18 bases between. Germline V gene lookup returns CDR1 MNHEY and CDR2 SVGAGI. CDR3 DNA sequence: TGTGCCAGCAGACCGTGGGGCAGGACCGATGAAGCTTTCTTT. Translation: CASRPWGRTDEAFF.

The chain combines TRBV7-3 with TRBJ2-3; maybe TRBD1 (7 bases). The CDR3 extends over 15 amino acids. The V end was cut by 5 bases, the J end by 3 bases, with 15 bases between. Germline V gene sequence: CDR1 SGHTA, CDR2 FQGTGA. The CDR3 region is CASSPRGDWTDTQYF. The CDR3 DNA sequence: TGTGCCAGCAGCCCCAGGGGGGATTGGACAGATACGCAGTATTTT. The full variable domain, with the rest looked up from reference TRBV7-3 and TRBJ2-3, is GAGVSQTPSNKVTEKGKYVELRCDPISGHTALYWYRQSLGQGPEFLIYFQGTGAADDSGLPNDRFFAVRPEGSVSTLKIQRTERGDSAVYLCASSPRGDWTDTQYFGPGTRLTVL.

The V and J genes are TRBV4-2 and TRBJ2-2; 7 bases agree with TRBD2. The CDR3 extends over 14 amino acids. Per the germline V gene, CDR1 is LGHNA and CDR2 is YNFKEQ. V was clipped by 3 bases and J by 5 bases; unmatched bases: 3. Here the CDR3 DNA reads TGTGCCAGCAGCCACCGGACTAGGACCGGGGAGCTGTTTTTT. Translating it yields CASSHRTRTGELFF.

The rearrangement joins TRBV7-9 to TRBJ1-4; TRBD1 might be the D (6 bases). Germline CDR1 and CDR2: SEHNR and FQNEAQ (reference sequence). There are 13 residues in the CDR3. The V end was cut by 1 base, the J end by 6 bases, with 6 bases between. CDR3 bases: TGTGCCAGCAGCTTAGGACAGGATGAAAAACTGTTTTTT. It yields the protein CASSLGQDEKLFF.

This chain uses TRBV14 with TRBJ2-1; TRBD2 matches at 15 bases. V dropped 11 bases and J dropped 2; count of bases not matched to a gene: 7. This CDR3 comprises 16 residues. In germline, CDR1 is SGHDN, CDR2 FVKESK. CDR3 amino acids: CAFRGLAGGPYNEQFF. The CDR3 region has the DNA TGTGCCTTCAGGGGACTAGCGGGAGGCCCCTACAATGAGCAGTTCTTC.

V and J are TRBV18 and TRBJ2-5, with TRBD2 matching over 14 bases. TRBJ2-7 matches the DNA end more closely, so the J call is doubtful. Germline values: CDR1 KGHSH, CDR2 LQKENI. CDR3 length equals 16 residues. CDR3 region: CASSPGLAGVSPEQYF. DNA for the CDR3: TGTGCCAGCTCACCGGGACTAGCGGGAGTATCTCCCGAGCAGTACTTC.

The V gene is TRBV14, the J gene TRBJ2-2; D is unresolved. The CDR3 has 13 residues. Trimming cost V 4 bases and J 15 bases, with 18 bases left between them. Germline V gene lookup returns CDR1 SGHDN and CDR2 FVKESK. The DNA of the CDR3 is TGTGCCAGCAGCCGTCTGCCTAACTCTAGGGTGTTTTTT. It codes for CASSRLPNSRVFF.

The chain links TRBV18 to TRBJ1-1; TRBD1 matches at 7 bases. The CDR3 extends over 14 amino acids. From germline, CDR1 is KGHSH and CDR2 LQKENI. V gave up 6 bases and J gave up 7 bases; unmatched junction bases: 11. The CDR3 nucleotides are TGTGCCAGCTCCCCCCCACAGGGGCAAGGTGAAGCTTTCTTT. The encoded protein is CASSPPQGQGEAFF. Complete variable domain (other parts from reference TRBV18 and TRBJ1-1): NAGVMQNPRHLVRRRGQEARLRCSPMKGHSHVYWYRQLPEEGLKFMVYLQKENIIDESGMPKERFSAEFPKEGPSILRIQQVVRGDSAAYFCASSPPQGQGEAFFGQGTRLTVV.

V and J are TRBV28 and TRBJ2-7; 9 bases map to TRBD1. This CDR3 is built from 16 residues. Germline assignment: CDR1 MDHEN and CDR2 SYDVKM. J gave up 2 bases and V 6 bases, and 11 bases lay outside the gene matches. This CDR3 is CASSELDRGRAYEQYF. The CDR3, as DNA: TGTGCCAGCAGCGAATTAGACAGGGGGAGAGCCTACGAGCAGTACTTC.

This rearrangement joins TRBV5-1 to TRBJ1-1, with 7 bases identical to TRBD1. CDR1 is SGHRS and CDR2 is YFSETQ in the germline V gene. The V gene end was trimmed by 7 bases and the J gene end by 2 bases; junction bases not matched to a gene: 8. The CDR3 sequence is 14 residues long. This CDR3 reads CASGTANRNTEAFF. CDR3 in DNA: TGCGCCAGCGGGACAGCAAACAGAAACACTGAAGCTTTCTTT. Filled out from reference TRBV5-1 and TRBJ1-1, the complete variable domain reads KAGVTQTPRYLIKTRGQQVTLSCSPISGHRSVSWYQQTPGQGLQFLFEYFSETQRNKGNFPGRFSGRQFSNSRSEMNVSTLELGDSALYLCASGTANRNTEAFFGQGTRLTVV.

The V gene is TRBV7-9, the J gene TRBJ1-2; D call uncertain. Germline values: CDR1 SEHNR, CDR2 FQNEAQ (reference sequence). The CDR3 has 12 residues. Trimming stripped 4 bases from V and 7 bases from J, with 10 bases between. The DNA of the CDR3 is TGTGCCAGCAGCTCATCAGGTTCTGGCTACACCTTC. Protein sequence: CASSSSGSGYTF.